The entry below gives a single T cell receptor beta chain sequence along with its context. This record comes from a study of cytomegalovirus exposure and HLA in healthy donors. The PCR was carried out with 60 Vbeta primers and 13 Jbeta primers. TCRdb's copy holds only in-frame clones and misses some; the assay was immunoSEQ multiplex PCR. This sample contains about 140,000 clones. The germline V gene encodes CDR1 SGHDN and CDR2 FVKESK. V gave up 2 bases and J gave up 5 bases, with 6 bases separating them. The CDR3 consists of 13 residues. The TCR sequence derives from a male donor in good health and CMV-seronegative. The chain has TRBV14 and TRBJ2-2; D ambiguous. Sequencing was carried out using PBMCs. Here the CDR3 reads CASSQISTGELFF. In nucleotides, the CDR3 is TGTGCCAGCAGCCAAATTTCTACCGGGGAGCTGTTTTTT. The full variable domain, its missing parts supplied by reference TRBV14 and TRBJ2-2, is EAGVTQFPSHSVIEKGQTVTLRCDPISGHDNLYWYRRVMGKEIKFLLHFVKESKQDESGMPNNRFLAERTGGTYSTLKVQPAELEDSGVYFCASSQISTGELFFGEGSRLTVL.